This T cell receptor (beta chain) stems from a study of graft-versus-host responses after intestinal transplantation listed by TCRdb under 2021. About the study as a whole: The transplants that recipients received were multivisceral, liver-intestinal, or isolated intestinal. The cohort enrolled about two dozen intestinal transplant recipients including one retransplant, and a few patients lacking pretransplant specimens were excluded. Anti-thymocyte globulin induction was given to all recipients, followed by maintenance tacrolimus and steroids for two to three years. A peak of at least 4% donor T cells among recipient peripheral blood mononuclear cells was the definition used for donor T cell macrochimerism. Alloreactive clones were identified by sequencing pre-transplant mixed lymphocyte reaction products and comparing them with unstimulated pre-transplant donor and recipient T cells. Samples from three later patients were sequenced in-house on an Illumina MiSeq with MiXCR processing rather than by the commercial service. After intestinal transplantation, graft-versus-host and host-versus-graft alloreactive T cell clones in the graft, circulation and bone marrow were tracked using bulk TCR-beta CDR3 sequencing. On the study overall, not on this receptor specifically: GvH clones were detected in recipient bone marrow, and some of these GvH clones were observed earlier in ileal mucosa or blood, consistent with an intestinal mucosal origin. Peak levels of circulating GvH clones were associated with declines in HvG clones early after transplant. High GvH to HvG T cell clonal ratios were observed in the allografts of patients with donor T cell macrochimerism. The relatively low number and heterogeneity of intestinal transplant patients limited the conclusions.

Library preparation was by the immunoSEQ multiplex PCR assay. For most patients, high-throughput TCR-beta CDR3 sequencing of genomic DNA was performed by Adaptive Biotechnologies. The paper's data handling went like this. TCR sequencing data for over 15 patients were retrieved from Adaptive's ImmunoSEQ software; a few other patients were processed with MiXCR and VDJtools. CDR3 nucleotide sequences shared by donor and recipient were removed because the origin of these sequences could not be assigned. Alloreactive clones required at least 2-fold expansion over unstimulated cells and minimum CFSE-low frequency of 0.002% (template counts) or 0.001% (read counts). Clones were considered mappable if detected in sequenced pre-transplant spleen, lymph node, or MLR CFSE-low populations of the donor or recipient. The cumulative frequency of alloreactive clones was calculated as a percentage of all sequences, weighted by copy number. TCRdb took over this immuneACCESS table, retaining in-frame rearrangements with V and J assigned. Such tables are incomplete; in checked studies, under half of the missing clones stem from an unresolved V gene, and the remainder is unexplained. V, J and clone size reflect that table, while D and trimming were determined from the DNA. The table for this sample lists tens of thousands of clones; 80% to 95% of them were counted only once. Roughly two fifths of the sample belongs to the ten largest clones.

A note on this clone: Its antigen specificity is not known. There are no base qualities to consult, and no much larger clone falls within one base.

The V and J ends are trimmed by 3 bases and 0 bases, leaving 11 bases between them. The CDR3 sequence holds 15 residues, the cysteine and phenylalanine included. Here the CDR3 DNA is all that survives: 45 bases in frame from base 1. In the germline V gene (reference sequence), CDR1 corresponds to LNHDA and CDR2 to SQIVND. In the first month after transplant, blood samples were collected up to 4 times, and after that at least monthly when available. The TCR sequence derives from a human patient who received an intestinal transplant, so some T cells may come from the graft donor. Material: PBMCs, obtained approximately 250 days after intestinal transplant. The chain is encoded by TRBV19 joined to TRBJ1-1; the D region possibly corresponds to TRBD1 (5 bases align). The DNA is TGTGCCAGTAGTATCAGGGTCGGAATGAACACTGAAGCTTTCTTT. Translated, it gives CASSIRVGMNTEAFF. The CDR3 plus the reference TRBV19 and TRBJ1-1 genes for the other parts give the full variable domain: DGGITQSPKYLFRKEGQNVTLSCEQNLNHDAMYWYRQDPGQGLRLIYYSQIVNDFQKGDIAEGYSVSREKKESFPLTVTSAQKNPTAFYLCASSIRVGMNTEAFFGQGTRLTVV.